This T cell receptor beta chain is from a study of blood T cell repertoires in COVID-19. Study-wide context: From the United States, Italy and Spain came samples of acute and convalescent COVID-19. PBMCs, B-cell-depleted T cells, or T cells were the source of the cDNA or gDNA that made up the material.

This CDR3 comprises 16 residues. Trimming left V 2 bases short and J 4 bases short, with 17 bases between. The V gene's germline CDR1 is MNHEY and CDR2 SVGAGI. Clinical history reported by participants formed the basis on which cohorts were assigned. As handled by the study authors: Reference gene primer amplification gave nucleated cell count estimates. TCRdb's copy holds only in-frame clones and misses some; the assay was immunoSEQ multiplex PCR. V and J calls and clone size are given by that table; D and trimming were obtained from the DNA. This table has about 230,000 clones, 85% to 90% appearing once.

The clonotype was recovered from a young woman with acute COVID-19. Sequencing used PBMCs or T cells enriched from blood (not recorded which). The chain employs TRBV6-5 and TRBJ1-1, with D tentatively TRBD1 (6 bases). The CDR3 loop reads CASSYPLGRGGTEAFF. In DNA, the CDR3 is TGTGCCAGCAGTTACCCGTTGGGTAGGGGGGGCACTGAAGCTTTCTTT.